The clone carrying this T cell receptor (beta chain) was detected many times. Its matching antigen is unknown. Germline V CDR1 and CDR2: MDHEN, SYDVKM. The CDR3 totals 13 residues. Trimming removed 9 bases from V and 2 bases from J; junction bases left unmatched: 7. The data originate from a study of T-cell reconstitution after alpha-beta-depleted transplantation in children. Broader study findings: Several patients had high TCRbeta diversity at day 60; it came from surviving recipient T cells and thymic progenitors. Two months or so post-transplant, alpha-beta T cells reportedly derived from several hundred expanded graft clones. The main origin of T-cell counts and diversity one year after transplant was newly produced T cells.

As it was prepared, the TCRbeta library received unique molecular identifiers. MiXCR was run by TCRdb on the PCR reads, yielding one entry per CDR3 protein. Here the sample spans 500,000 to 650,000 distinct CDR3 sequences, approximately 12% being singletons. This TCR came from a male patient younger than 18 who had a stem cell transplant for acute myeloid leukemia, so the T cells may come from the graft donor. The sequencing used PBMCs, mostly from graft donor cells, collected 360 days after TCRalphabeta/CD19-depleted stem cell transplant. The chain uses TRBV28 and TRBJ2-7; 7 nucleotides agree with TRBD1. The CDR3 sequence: CASRTGGAYEQYF. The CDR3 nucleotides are TGTGCCAGTAGGACAGGCGGCGCCTACGAGCAGTACTTC.